The 20 T cell receptor beta chains given below trace back to one sample, sequenced in a study of blood T cells in healthy people across ages. A second PCR, run for roughly 7 to 11 cycles, used a sample-barcoded 5' primer plus a J-beta primer mix. Via MiXCR, TCRdb re-called the 5' RACE reads, giving one row per CDR3 protein. The table lists some 1.7 million distinct CDR3 sequences, 28% of them singletons. Source material: blood. These receptor sequences come from a woman aged 25 to 45 in good health.

The chain combines TRBV27 with TRBJ2-1; 8 bases fit TRBD2. Per the germline V gene, CDR1 is MNHEY and CDR2 is SMNVEV (reference sequence). There are 16 residues in the CDR3. Trimming removed 3 bases from V and 7 bases from J; junction bases left unmatched: 11. The CDR3 region is CASSFFRSGAGNEQFF. CDR3 DNA: TGTGCCAGCAGTTTCTTCCGTAGCGGGGCCGGTAATGAGCAGTTCTTC.

This clonotype was observed a few times. V usage is TRBV27 and J usage is TRBJ2-3; no definite D call. With 7 bases removed from V and 1 base from J, the gap between germline ends came to 9 bases. CDR1 MNHEY and CDR2 SMNVEV come from the germline V gene (reference sequence). This CDR3 is built from 13 residues. The CDR3 spells CASNIAGTDTQYF. CDR3 in DNA: TGTGCCAGCAACATCGCGGGCACAGATACGCAGTATTTT.

A few counts support this clonotype. The V gene is TRBV5-5, the J gene TRBJ2-5; TRBD1 aligns across 9 bases. This CDR3 is built from 15 residues. Germline V gene sequence: CDR1 SGHKS, CDR2 YYEKEE (reference sequence). Trimming removed 3 bases from V and 5 bases from J; junction bases left unmatched: 8. The CDR3 region has the DNA TGTGCCAGCAGCTCAACCGGGACAGGGTTGGAGACCCAGTACTTC. Encoded protein: CASSSTGTGLETQYF.

This clonotype was seen repeatedly, ten times or more. V and J are TRBV20-1 and TRBJ1-5; no clear D gene. The length of the CDR3 is 16 residues. Trimming pared 0 bases from V and 0 bases from J, leaving 12 bases between. CDR1 DFQATT and CDR2 SNEGSKA come from the germline V gene (reference sequence). CDR3 loop: CSARESRGISNQPQHF. CDR3 in DNA: TGCAGTGCTAGAGAGTCACGCGGAATTAGCAATCAGCCCCAGCATTTT.

This clonotype was detected only a few times. The rearrangement uses TRBV20-1 and TRBJ1-4, with 8 bases lining up with TRBD1. After removal of 5 bases from V and 7 bases from J, the junction contained 6 bases not matched to a gene. The CDR3 spans 13 residues. The germline CDR1 and CDR2 sequences are DFQATT and SNEGSKA (reference sequence). The CDR3 is CSAQQGGGEKLFF. The DNA of the CDR3 is TGCAGTGCTCAACAGGGGGGAGGTGAAAAACTGTTTTTT.

This clonotype was seen more than once but under ten times. This chain links TRBV20-1 with TRBJ2-1; 8 bases match TRBD2. V lost 6 bases and J lost 7; bases outside the gene matches: 11. Germline-derived CDR1 and CDR2 are DFQATT and SNEGSKA (reference sequence). CDR3 length: 14 amino acids. DNA of the CDR3: TGCAGTGCCTACACCGGGACTAGGCTGAATGAGCAGTTCTTC. This gives the protein CSAYTGTRLNEQFF.

The sample holds many counts of this clonotype. The germline gene is not matched at one end of the junction; a read error may be the cause. This chain links TRBV5-1 with TRBJ1-4; D gene unclear. The CDR3 contains 14 residues. CDR1 and CDR2 (germline): SGHRS, YFSETQ. CDR3 sequence: CASSPDGTNEKLFF. The DNA of the CDR3 is TGTGCCAGCAGTCCCGACGGAACTAATGAAAAACTGTTTTTT.

This clonotype has just a few counts. The rearrangement joins TRBV15 to TRBJ2-1; 9 bases match TRBD1. The CDR3 extends over 14 amino acids. The germline CDR1 and CDR2 sequences are LNHNV and YYDKDF (reference sequence). Losses at the gene ends were 3 bases for V and 10 bases for J; bases not matched to a gene: 7. The CDR3 sequence: CATSSRQGGYEQFF. The CDR3 nucleotides are TGTGCCACCAGCAGTAGACAGGGGGGTTACGAGCAGTTCTTC.

V and J are TRBV12-3 or TRBV12-4 and TRBJ2-5, with 13 positions matching TRBD2. After removal of 5 bases from V and 5 bases from J, the junction contained 11 bases not matched to a gene. CDR3 length equals 17 residues. Here the CDR3 reads CASSTGLAGDLGETQYF. The CDR3 DNA reads TGTGCCAGCAGTACAGGACTAGCGGGAGACCTCGGGGAGACCCAGTACTTC.

CDR3 sequence: CASSVDMSDTQYF. CDR3 nucleotide sequence: TGTGCCAGCAGCGTAGATATGTCAGATACGCAGTATTTT. The chain recombines TRBV9 with TRBJ2-3, with no clear D. The CDR3 loop spans 13 amino acids. V lost 0 bases to trimming and J lost 4 bases, with 6 bases between them. Germline V gives CDR1 SGDLS, CDR2 YYNGEE.

This CDR3 is CATRGQGIDGYTF. CDR3 sequence (DNA): TGTGCCACGCGGGGACAGGGTATTGATGGCTACACCTTC. V and J are TRBV6-2 or TRBV6-3 and TRBJ1-2; 9 bases match TRBD1. The CDR3 is 13 residues long. J was trimmed by 6 bases and V by 10 bases; bases with no gene match: 9. Germline V CDR1 and CDR2: MNHEY, SVGEGT.

This clonotype was recorded many times. The V gene is TRBV7-9, the J gene TRBJ2-7, with 7 bases aligning to TRBD1. CDR1 is SEHNR, CDR2 FQNEAQ, per germline (reference sequence). CDR3 size: 16 residues. Losses at the gene ends were 1 base for V and 0 bases for J; bases not matched to a gene: 6. Here the CDR3 reads CASSLGSGTVSYEQYF. The CDR3 nucleotides read TGTGCCAGCAGCTTAGGGTCGGGGACAGTCTCCTACGAGCAGTACTTC.

The rearrangement joins TRBV7-3 to TRBJ2-1; 8 bases are a match to TRBD2. This CDR3 has 17 residues. The trim removed 5 bases at V and 7 bases at J, leaving 16 bases unmatched. CDR1 and CDR2 (germline): SGHTA, FQGTGA. CDR3 DNA sequence: TGTGCCAGCAGCCCGATGGCAAGCGGGAGTATTTATAATGAGCAGTTCTTC. Translating it yields CASSPMASGSIYNEQFF.

This clonotype was detected only a few times. The V and J genes are TRBV24-1 and TRBJ1-2; tentatively, D is TRBD1 (5 bases). The length of the CDR3 is 13 residues. Germline V gene lookup returns CDR1 KGHDR and CDR2 SFDVKD. The ends were cut back, 5 bases at V and 3 bases at J, with 9 bases in the middle. As DNA, the CDR3 is TGTGCCACCAGTGTTCGGGACCACTATGGCTACACCTTC. Translated, it gives CATSVRDHYGYTF.

This clonotype was detected many times. This rearrangement joins TRBV6-5 to TRBJ2-6; D is unresolved. Germline V gene sequence: CDR1 MNHEY, CDR2 SVGAGI. The CDR3 has 20 amino acids. V was cut by 0 bases and J by 0 bases, with 18 bases left in between. CDR3 region: CASSYSISAGLSSGANVLTF. CDR3 DNA: TGTGCCAGCAGTTACTCGATTTCCGCAGGTCTAAGCTCTGGGGCCAACGTCCTGACTTTC.

The table lists this clonotype with a few counts. This rearrangement joins TRBV20-1 to TRBJ1-4; D gene uncertain. Germline V gives CDR1 DFQATT, CDR2 SNEGSKA (reference sequence). This CDR3 has 15 amino acids. The V gene lost 3 bases and the J gene lost 0 bases, with 11 bases spanning the gap. In nucleotides, the CDR3 is TGCAGTGCTAGTGCCAGGCAGACAACTAATGAAAAACTGTTTTTT. Its translation: CSASARQTTNEKLFF.

This chain's CDR3 is CSVDLGRGRNEQFF. Written as DNA, the CDR3 is TGCAGCGTTGATTTGGGTCGGGGGAGGAATGAGCAGTTCTTC. The rearrangement joins TRBV29-1 to TRBJ2-1, with D possibly matching TRBD2 (6 bases). The CDR3 consists of 14 residues. Between the trimmed V and J ends, which lost 3 bases and 7 bases, there was a span of 16 bases. Germline CDR1 SQVTM, CDR2 ANQGSEA.

The chain uses TRBV14 and TRBJ2-3; maybe TRBD1 (5 bases). From germline, CDR1 is SGHDN and CDR2 FVKESK. CDR3 size: 16 residues. Trimming pared 4 bases from V and 4 bases from J, leaving 18 bases between. CDR3 sequence: CASSPSGASSPDTQYF. DNA for the CDR3: TGTGCCAGCAGCCCTTCTGGGGCTAGTTCGCCAGATACGCAGTATTTT.

This chain joins TRBV20-1 and TRBJ1-2, with D perhaps matching TRBD1 (6 bases). Germline CDR1 is DFQATT and CDR2 is SNEGSKA (reference sequence). The CDR3 totals 14 residues. Trimming took 1 base from V and 2 from J, leaving 11 bases between them. In DNA form, the CDR3 reads TGCAGTGCTAGAGCGCCAGGGGCAAACTATGGCTACACCTTC. Residues: CSARAPGANYGYTF.

About this clonotype: Since the CDR3 does not end with the conserved phenylalanine or tryptophan, this likely comes from a read error. The genes are TRBV12-3 or TRBV12-4 and TRBJ2-1; 10 nucleotides agree with TRBD2. This CDR3 comprises 17 residues. V lost 4 bases to trimming and J lost 1 base; unmatched junction nucleotides: 7. The CDR3 sequence: CASSSLAGAVSYNEQFV. The CDR3 DNA is TGTGCCAGCAGTTCCCTAGCGGGAGCGGTATCCTACAATGAGCAGTTCGTC.